This TCR beta chain was observed in a study of blood T cell repertoires in COVID-19. Repertoires were generated with immunoSEQ multiplex PCR, while TCRdb's copy carries only in-frame clones and drops some. This sample has about 64,000 clones, with around 83% found just once. J lost 7 bases, V lost 6 bases, and 7 bases had no gene match. The germline CDR1 and CDR2 sequences are MNHEY and SMNVEV (reference sequence). The CDR3 totals 14 residues. The specimen was peripheral blood. The chain links TRBV27 to TRBJ2-1; 9 bases match TRBD2. The TCR sequence derives from a woman aged 60-75 years with acute or convalescent COVID-19. The CDR3 nucleotides read TGTGCCAGCAGGGTAGCGGGGGTTGTTAATGAGCAGTTCTTC. Protein: CASRVAGVVNEQFF.